The 29 T cell receptor beta chains presented below share a single source sample, sequenced in a study of blood T cell repertoires in COVID-19. Measured with immunoSEQ multiplex PCR; TCRdb has only the in-frame clones, and not every one. The repertoire holds roughly 100,000 clones, with approximately 90% as singletons. Sequenced sample: peripheral blood. These receptor sequences come from a man aged 45-60 years with active COVID-19.

The V gene is TRBV3-1 (or the pseudogene TRBV3-2), the J gene TRBJ1-1; 7 nucleotides agree with TRBD1. There are 14 residues in the CDR3. The germline V gene has CDR1 LGHDT and CDR2 YNNKEL (reference sequence). Unmatched junction bases numbered 3, after V lost 4 bases and J lost 1 base. This CDR3 is CASSRRDRNTEAFF. CDR3 bases: TGTGCCAGCAGCCGACGGGACAGGAACACTGAAGCTTTCTTT.

This clone turned up a few times. J is TRBJ1-6 and V is TRBV19; no definite D call. CDR1 is LNHDA and CDR2 is SQIVND in the germline V gene (reference sequence). There are 15 residues in the CDR3. V gave up 5 bases and J gave up 12 bases, with 20 bases separating them. The CDR3 region is CASSARPGPGVPLHF. The CDR3 nucleotides read TGTGCCAGTAGTGCAAGGCCGGGTCCCGGTGTACCCCTCCACTTT.

The V and J genes are TRBV9 and TRBJ1-6; D unresolved. Trimming took 0 bases from V and 0 from J, leaving 13 bases between them. Germline CDR1 and CDR2: SGDLS and YYNGEE. This CDR3 is built from 18 residues. CDR3 DNA sequence: TGTGCCAGCAGCGTAGGAGAGGCCGGGAGCTCCTATAATTCACCCCTCCACTTT. It encodes CASSVGEAGSSYNSPLHF.

The V and J genes are TRBV18 and TRBJ2-3, with 9 bases lining up with TRBD1. This CDR3 is 14 amino acids long. V trimming: 4 bases; J trimming: 8 bases; junction bases outside the gene matches: 7. Germline CDR1 reads KGHSH; CDR2 reads LQKENI. CDR3 loop: CASSLQQGAGTQYF. CDR3 in DNA: TGTGCCAGCTCACTACAACAGGGGGCAGGTACGCAGTATTTT.

This chain joins TRBV19 and TRBJ1-3, with TRBD1 as a possible D gene (5 bases). Between the trimmed V and J ends, which lost 7 bases and 0 bases, there was a span of 16 bases. CDR1 is LNHDA and CDR2 is SQIVND in the germline V gene (reference sequence). The CDR3 has 16 residues. The CDR3 sequence: CASTRGEYSSGNTIYF. The CDR3 DNA follows: TGTGCCAGTACCCGGGGGGAATACAGCTCTGGAAACACCATATATTTT.

The chain has TRBV2 and TRBJ2-7, with a weak D call TRBD2 (7 bases). V gave up 5 bases and J gave up 1 base, with 15 bases separating them. Germline V gives CDR1 SNHLY, CDR2 FYNNEI. CDR3 size: 15 residues. The CDR3 coding sequence is TGTGCCAGCAGTAATGGGGGCGGGGGTTCCTACGAGCAGTACTTC. It specifies CASSNGGGGSYEQYF.

The gene calls are TRBV10-3 and TRBJ2-1; the D is unclear. The germline V gene has CDR1 ENHRY and CDR2 SYGVKD. This CDR3 comprises 13 residues. V was trimmed by 3 bases and J by 9 bases, leaving 12 bases between them. The CDR3 sequence: CAISDSQPGEQFF. The CDR3 nucleotides read TGTGCCATCAGTGATAGCCAGCCTGGTGAGCAGTTCTTC.

The chain uses TRBV15 and TRBJ1-1, with unresolved D. The CDR3 sequence is 14 residues long. Trimming shortened V by 3 bases and J by 1 base, and 9 bases separated the two germline ends. The germline gives CDR1 LNHNV, CDR2 YYDKDF (reference sequence). CDR3 residues: CATSRTSGNTEAFF. The CDR3 DNA reads as TGTGCCACCAGCAGGACTTCTGGGAACACTGAAGCTTTCTTT.

The rearrangement links TRBV7-9 to TRBJ2-2; 7 bases agree with TRBD1. The germline V gene has CDR1 SEHNR and CDR2 FQNEAQ (reference sequence). This CDR3 contains 15 residues. The trim removed 0 bases at V and 3 bases at J, leaving 1 base unmatched. CDR3: CASSLAQGHTGELFF. The DNA for the CDR3 is TGTGCCAGCAGCTTAGCACAGGGGCACACCGGGGAGCTGTTTTTT.

The rearrangement uses TRBV30 and TRBJ1-4; D gene ambiguous. V was clipped by 3 bases and J by 11 bases, with 13 bases between them. CDR3 length: 12 amino acids. Germline V gene sequence: CDR1 GTSNPN, CDR2 SVGIG (reference sequence). CDR3 region: CAWRHERGKLFF. Written as DNA, the CDR3 is TGTGCCTGGAGACACGAACGAGGGAAACTGTTTTTT.

The gene calls are TRBV3-1 (or the pseudogene TRBV3-2) and TRBJ2-1; TRBD2 aligns across 9 bases. CDR1 is LGHDT and CDR2 is YNNKEL in the germline V gene (reference sequence). Germline trimming cut 4 bases from V and 5 bases from J; bases unmatched to any gene: 12. The CDR3 is made up of 17 amino acids. CDR3 bases: TGTGCCAGCAGCCCCATAAGTAAGCGGGGGGCTAACAATGAGCAGTTCTTC. Protein product: CASSPISKRGANNEQFF.

The chain recombines TRBV9 with TRBJ2-2; D not resolved. Germline V gives CDR1 SGDLS, CDR2 YYNGEE. V was trimmed by 1 base and J by 7 bases, leaving 8 bases between them. The CDR3 is 13 amino acids. The CDR3: CASSVNAGGELFF. The CDR3 DNA sequence: TGTGCCAGCAGCGTAAACGCAGGCGGGGAGCTGTTTTTT.

V and J are TRBV19 and TRBJ2-7; D ambiguous. The CDR3 consists of 13 residues. Trimming cost V 0 bases and J 3 bases, with 6 bases left between them. CDR1 and CDR2 (germline): LNHDA, SQIVND (reference sequence). The CDR3 protein is CASSIETGYEQYF. The CDR3 DNA follows: TGTGCCAGTAGTATAGAAACGGGCTACGAGCAGTACTTC.

V and J are TRBV7-9 and TRBJ2-3, with a weak D call TRBD1 (6 bases). The germline CDR1 and CDR2 sequences are SEHNR and FQNEAQ (reference sequence). The CDR3 length is 14 residues. Trimming pared 5 bases from V and 5 bases from J, leaving 14 bases between. CDR3 coding DNA: TGTGCCAGCAGCCCCCAGGGGAAGGGAGATACGCAGTATTTT. Protein product: CASSPQGKGDTQYF.

The J gene is TRBJ2-5, the V gene TRBV3-1 (or the pseudogene TRBV3-2), with TRBD2 identical over 7 bases. The CDR3 consists of 14 residues. V was pared by 3 bases and J by 5 bases, with 6 bases of the junction left unmatched. Looked up from germline, CDR1 is LGHDT and CDR2 is YNNKEL (reference sequence). DNA of the CDR3: TGTGCCAGCAGCCAGGTGAGCGGGATGGAGACCCAGTACTTC. Translating it yields CASSQVSGMETQYF.

In DNA, the CDR3 is TGTGCCAGCAGCGTTCAACTAGCGGGGGGGCCTGAGCAGTTCTTC. Translation gives CASSVQLAGGPEQFF. The chain combines TRBV9 with TRBJ2-1, with 13 nucleotides matching TRBD2. CDR3 length: 15 amino acids. After removal of 2 bases from V and 9 bases from J, the junction contained 5 bases not matched to a gene. The germline gives CDR1 SGDLS, CDR2 YYNGEE.

The V and J genes are TRBV10-3 and TRBJ2-7, with 11 nucleotides matching TRBD2. The CDR3 is made up of 17 amino acids. V lost 8 bases, J lost 4 bases, and 16 bases stayed unmatched. Germline CDR1 is ENHRY and CDR2 is SYGVKD. CDR3 DNA sequence: TGTGCCATCGCTGAAAGGTTAGGACGGACTAGCGGGTACGAGCAGTACTTC. Translating gives CAIAERLGRTSGYEQYF.

This chain joins TRBV7-6 and TRBJ1-5; 8 nucleotides match TRBD1. Trimming took 5 bases from V and 3 from J; bases not matched to a gene: 9. From germline, CDR1 is SGHVS and CDR2 FNYEAQ. This CDR3 spans 16 amino acids. CDR3 DNA: TGTGCCAGCAGCGCAGGGGGCGGAGGGGTCAATCAGCCCCAGCATTTT. This gives the protein CASSAGGGGVNQPQHF.

This chain connects TRBV5-6 to TRBJ2-7, with TRBD2 as a possible D gene (7 bases). The V gene lost 4 bases and the J gene lost 0 bases, with 17 bases spanning the gap. CDR1 SGHDT and CDR2 YYEEEE come from the germline V gene. CDR3 length equals 16 residues. In DNA, the CDR3 is TGTGCCAGCAGCCTGAGGGGGGGCCAAAGCTCCTACGAGCAGTACTTC. Protein sequence: CASSLRGGQSSYEQYF.

The chain uses TRBV6-2 or TRBV6-3 and TRBJ2-3; D perhaps matches TRBD1 (6 bases). The CDR3 is made up of 14 amino acids. CDR1 and CDR2 (germline): MNHEY, SVGEGT. The V gene lost 0 bases and the J gene lost 2 bases, with 6 bases spanning the gap. DNA for the CDR3: TGTGCCAGCAGTTACTCGGGGGCCACAGATACGCAGTATTTT. It codes for CASSYSGATDTQYF.

The rearrangement uses TRBV3-1 (or the pseudogene TRBV3-2) and TRBJ1-2; possible D gene TRBD1, 5 bases. Deletions cut 3 bases from V and 6 bases from J, with 11 bases between. Per the germline V gene, CDR1 is LGHDT and CDR2 is YNNKEL (reference sequence). The CDR3 totals 13 residues. Here the CDR3 DNA reads TGTGCCAGCAGCCAGGCGAAGACAGATGGCTACACCTTC. It specifies CASSQAKTDGYTF.

This chain uses TRBV18 with TRBJ2-5; 7 bases are a match to TRBD1. This CDR3 comprises 17 residues. Per the germline V gene, CDR1 is KGHSH and CDR2 is LQKENI. With 0 bases clipped from V and 1 base from J, the junction kept 8 bases outside the gene matches. DNA for the CDR3: TGTGCCAGCTCACCACCTGGACAGGCGCTCCTCCAAGAGACCCAGTACTTC. Translating it yields CASSPPGQALLQETQYF.

V usage is TRBV5-6 and J usage is TRBJ1-2; 9 nucleotides agree with TRBD1. The CDR3 totals 14 residues. CDR1 and CDR2 (germline): SGHDT, YYEEEE. Unmatched junction bases numbered 4, after V lost 2 bases and J lost 5 bases. The CDR3 DNA sequence: TGTGCCAGCAGCTTCGGGACAGGGTTTTATGGCTACACCTTC. Its translation is CASSFGTGFYGYTF.

The chain is built from TRBV27 and TRBJ1-1; D not resolved. Trimming took off 6 bases at V and 3 bases at J, with 14 bases between the two ends. The CDR3 has 14 amino acids. CDR1 is MNHEY, CDR2 SMNVEV, per germline (reference sequence). DNA of the CDR3: TGTGCCAGCAGCCCCACGGGTTTCCACACTGAAGCTTTCTTT. It codes for CASSPTGFHTEAFF.

This clone has only one observation. J is TRBJ2-7 and V is TRBV10-3; D unresolved. V lost 0 bases, J lost 7 bases, and 10 bases lay in between. The CDR3 length is 13 residues. CDR1 is ENHRY and CDR2 is SYGVKD in the germline V gene. In nucleotides, the CDR3 is TGTGCCATCAGTGAGTCTCCGGCAGGAGAGCAGTACTTC. Translating it yields CAISESPAGEQYF.

The CDR3 sequence: CASSFRGLAGTGELFF. DNA for the CDR3: TGTGCCAGCAGCTTCCGGGGTCTAGCGGGGACCGGGGAGCTGTTTTTT. The J gene is TRBJ2-2, the V gene TRBV7-2, with 9 bases fitting TRBD2. The ends lost 3 bases at V and 5 bases at J; junction bases unmatched: 7. Germline CDR1 SGHTA, CDR2 FQGNSA. The CDR3 runs to 16 residues.

This sequence joins TRBV11-2 and TRBJ2-7, with 10 nucleotides matching TRBD2. Germline trimming cut 6 bases from V and 4 bases from J; bases unmatched to any gene: 9. The CDR3 sequence is 15 residues long. Germline V lookup: CDR1 SGHAT, CDR2 FQNNGV. The CDR3 spells CASSQLAGGRYEQYF. Here the CDR3 DNA reads TGTGCCAGCAGTCAATTAGCGGGGGGAAGGTACGAGCAGTACTTC.

The chain combines TRBV4-1 with TRBJ1-5; possible D gene TRBD1, 5 bases. This CDR3 has 16 amino acids. Trimming pared 0 bases from V and 1 base from J, leaving 10 bases between. Germline values: CDR1 MGHRA, CDR2 YSYEKL. DNA for the CDR3: TGCGCCAGCAGCCAAGAAGTAGCAGGGAGCAATCAGCCCCAGCATTTT. This translates into CASSQEVAGSNQPQHF.

In DNA form, the CDR3 reads TGTGCCATCAGTGACAACAGGCCTCCCTACGAGCAGTACTTC. Translating it yields CAISDNRPPYEQYF. The chain uses TRBV10-3 and TRBJ2-7, with a possible D match to TRBD1 (5 bases). V was trimmed by 3 bases and J by 2 bases, leaving 11 bases between them. This CDR3 is built from 14 residues. CDR1 and CDR2 (germline): ENHRY, SYGVKD.